The 21 T cell receptor beta chains below come from one sample, sequenced in a study of STAT5B mutations in CD4+ large granular lymphocyte leukemia. Here immunoSEQ multiplex PCR was the method, and the copy in TCRdb shows in-frame clones only, minus some. Found here are about 38,000 clones, about 82% of them singletons; the top ten hold more than 0.9%. The sequenced sample consisted of CD4+ T cells from blood buffy coats. The receptors shown here come from a human donor in good health.

As regards this clone: Mismatch with germline at one junction end may stem from a read error. The J gene is TRBJ2-2, the V gene TRBV7-7; D is uncertain. Germline CDR1 and CDR2: SSHAT and FNYEAQ (reference sequence). This CDR3 is built from 13 residues. For the CDR3, the DNA is TGTGCTAGCAGTTTGAGCACCACCGGGGAGCTGTTTTTT. Translation gives CASSLSTTGELFF.

The chain combines TRBV4-2 with TRBJ2-4; TRBD1 matches 9 bases. The germline gives CDR1 LGHNA, CDR2 YNFKEQ. The junction had 14 bases not matched to a gene; V was cut back by 1 base and J by 7 bases. The CDR3 has 18 amino acids. CDR3 sequence reads: CASSQVDGETGGRNIQYF. In nucleotides, the CDR3 is TGTGCCAGCAGCCAAGTAGATGGGGAAACAGGGGGCAGGAACATTCAGTACTTC.

This chain connects TRBV27 to TRBJ2-4, with D possibly TRBD2 on 6 matching bases. CDR3 length: 14 residues. V was cut by 5 bases and J by 4 bases, with 12 bases left in between. Germline V gene sequence: CDR1 MNHEY, CDR2 SMNVEV (reference sequence). The CDR3 spells CASSAGPPKNIQYF. The CDR3 DNA reads TGTGCCAGCAGTGCGGGACCTCCTAAAAACATTCAGTACTTC.

This chain uses TRBV6-1 with TRBJ2-3, with D maybe TRBD2 (5 bases). Deletions cut 7 bases from V and 6 bases from J, with 11 bases between. Germline V lookup: CDR1 MNHNS, CDR2 SASEGT. This CDR3 region has 12 residues. CDR3 nucleotides: TGTGCCAGCATGGGTAGCGCGGATACGCAGTATTTT. Encoded protein: CASMGSADTQYF.

In its sample, this clone was seen once. The rearrangement joins TRBV7-8 to TRBJ2-3; 14 nucleotides match TRBD2. Unmatched junction bases numbered 9, after V lost 5 bases and J lost 5 bases. Germline CDR1 and CDR2: SGHVS and FQNEAQ. The CDR3 is 17 residues long. The DNA of the CDR3 is TGTGCCAGCAGCCTCCGTCGGACTAGCGGGGGGCTAGATACGCAGTATTTT. The encoded protein is CASSLRRTSGGLDTQYF.

The chain couples TRBV28 to TRBJ1-5; tentative D call: TRBD1 (5 bases). Germline loops: CDR1 MDHEN, CDR2 SYDVKM. Trimming cost V 6 bases and J 0 bases, with 12 bases left between them. The CDR3 runs to 15 residues. CDR3 nucleotide sequence: TGTGCCAGCAGCGGTTGGGGGGATAGCAATCAGCCCCAGCATTTT. Translation: CASSGWGDSNQPQHF.

The V call is TRBV5-4, the J call TRBJ2-1, with 12 bases aligning to TRBD2. The CDR3 has 15 residues. The germline gives CDR1 SGHNT, CDR2 YYREEE (reference sequence). V shed 0 bases, J shed 8 bases, and the junction held 3 bases outside the gene matches. For the CDR3, the DNA is TGTGCCAGCAGCTTGGGACTAGCGGGAGTGGATGAGCAGTTCTTC. It codes for CASSLGLAGVDEQFF.

The gene calls are TRBV28 and TRBJ1-5; 9 bases are a match to TRBD1. The CDR3 is 14 amino acids. The germline CDR1 and CDR2 sequences are MDHEN and SYDVKM. Losses at the gene ends were 5 bases for V and 5 bases for J; bases not matched to a gene: 4. CDR3 region: CASSQTGGYQPQHF. The CDR3 nucleotides read TGTGCCAGCAGTCAAACAGGGGGCTATCAGCCCCAGCATTTT.

The V and J genes are TRBV28 and TRBJ1-5; 8 nucleotides align to TRBD1. Germline trimming cut 5 bases from V and 4 bases from J; bases unmatched to any gene: 7. This CDR3 comprises 15 residues. Germline CDR1 reads MDHEN; CDR2 reads SYDVKM. CDR3 region: CASSPPGGGNQPQHF. CDR3 nucleotides: TGTGCCAGCAGTCCGCCAGGGGGCGGGAATCAGCCCCAGCATTTT.

V usage is TRBV18 and J usage is TRBJ2-1; D call uncertain. Germline V gene sequence: CDR1 KGHSH, CDR2 LQKENI. The CDR3 consists of 11 residues. Trimming shortened V by 5 bases and J by 9 bases, and 8 bases separated the two germline ends. The CDR3 region has the DNA TGTGCCAGCTCAGGGCCCGGTGAGCAGTTCTTC. The encoded protein is CASSGPGEQFF.

This rearrangement joins TRBV29-1 to TRBJ2-4; D uncertain. The CDR3 length is 14 residues. Trimming cost V 6 bases and J 3 bases, with 15 bases left between them. Germline lookup yields CDR1 SQVTM and CDR2 ANQGSEA. The CDR3 sequence is CSVRISVGKNIQYF. The CDR3 DNA sequence: TGCAGCGTGAGGATTAGTGTTGGCAAAAACATTCAGTACTTC.

This chain connects TRBV4-3 to TRBJ2-1; 10 bases are a match to TRBD1. V gave up 2 bases and J gave up 9 bases; unmatched junction bases: 13. The length of the CDR3 is 17 residues. Germline V gene sequence: CDR1 LGHNA, CDR2 YSLEER. The CDR3 DNA sequence: TGCGCCAGCAGCCAAACGCCACCCGGGACAGGGGAAGGTGAGCAGTTCTTC. Translating gives CASSQTPPGTGEGEQFF.

This clone was seen a handful of times. The V call is TRBV19, the J call TRBJ1-4; D gene ambiguous. Germline CDR1 LNHDA, CDR2 SQIVND (reference sequence). This CDR3 spans 16 amino acids. V shed 0 bases and J shed 8 bases, with 16 bases lying between them. The CDR3 coding sequence is TGTGCCAGTAGTATAGATCTCGAATGGCGAGAGGAAAAACTGTTTTTT. It specifies CASSIDLEWREEKLFF.

V is TRBV5-1 and J is TRBJ2-5, with D possibly being TRBD1 (5 bases). Germline V lookup: CDR1 SGHRS, CDR2 YFSETQ. V was shortened by 0 bases and J by 3 bases, with 9 bases between the two germline ends. This CDR3 has 14 amino acids. CDR3 coding DNA: TGCGCCAGCAGCTTGGCGGCCAGGGAAGAGACCCAGTACTTC. Its translation is CASSLAAREETQYF. Based on the CDR3 plus reference TRBV5-1 and TRBJ2-5, the full variable domain is KAGVTQTPRYLIKTRGQQVTLSCSPISGHRSVSWYQQTPGQGLQFLFEYFSETQRNKGNFPGRFSGRQFSNSRSEMNVSTLELGDSALYLCASSLAAREETQYFGPGTRLLVL.

V is TRBV6-5 and J is TRBJ1-1; D unclear. V shed 4 bases and J shed 0 bases, with 15 bases lying between them. CDR1 is MNHEY and CDR2 is SVGAGI in the germline V gene. The CDR3 is 16 residues long. This CDR3 is CASSLVGISMNTEAFF. The CDR3 bases are TGTGCCAGCAGTTTAGTTGGAATTTCTATGAACACTGAAGCTTTCTTT.

This sequence joins TRBV6-5 and TRBJ1-1, with 10 bases matching TRBD1. The ends lost 2 bases at V and 3 bases at J; junction bases unmatched: 6. The CDR3 loop spans 16 amino acids. Germline CDR1 and CDR2: MNHEY and SVGAGI. The DNA of the CDR3 is TGTGCCAGCAGTTACGGCTCCGGGACAGGGGACACTGAAGCTTTCTTT. Its translation is CASSYGSGTGDTEAFF.

The V gene is TRBV5-4, the J gene TRBJ2-5; tentative D call: TRBD1 (5 bases). The CDR3 is 14 amino acids. Deletions cut 0 bases from V and 3 bases from J, with 9 bases between. Germline CDR1 is SGHNT and CDR2 is YYREEE (reference sequence). The CDR3 nucleotides read TGTGCCAGCAGCTTGGCCGGACAAGAAGAGACCCAGTACTTC. It is translated as CASSLAGQEETQYF.

The rearrangement joins TRBV4-2 to TRBJ2-6; D call uncertain. V dropped 0 bases and J dropped 0 bases, with 6 bases sitting between them. The CDR3 is made up of 16 amino acids. CDR1 LGHNA and CDR2 YNFKEQ come from the germline V gene. The CDR3 protein is CASSQEGNSGANVLTF. Written as DNA, the CDR3 is TGTGCCAGCAGCCAAGAAGGGAACTCTGGGGCCAACGTCCTGACTTTC.

The rearrangement joins TRBV5-6 to TRBJ2-3; TRBD2 matches at 12 bases. The V gene end was trimmed by 4 bases and the J gene end by 3 bases; junction bases not matched to a gene: 3. The germline gives CDR1 SGHDT, CDR2 YYEEEE. CDR3 size: 15 residues. CDR3 DNA: TGTGCCAGCAGCCCTAGCGGGGGGGGAACAGATACGCAGTATTTT. Encoded protein: CASSPSGGGTDTQYF.

This chain joins TRBV7-3 and TRBJ2-3, with D perhaps assigned TRBD1 or TRBD2 (6 bases each). Germline V CDR1 and CDR2: SGHTA, FQGTGA. The CDR3 loop spans 15 amino acids. V was trimmed by 8 bases and J by 1 base, leaving 16 bases between them. The CDR3 is CASQGGQGGTDTQYF. The CDR3 DNA follows: TGTGCCAGCCAAGGGGGGCAGGGAGGCACAGATACGCAGTATTTT.

The chain has TRBV11-3 and TRBJ2-7; TRBD1 aligns across 10 bases. CDR1 and CDR2 (germline): SGHNT, YENEEA. Trimming took 5 bases from V and 4 from J; bases not matched to a gene: 11. The CDR3 is 16 amino acids. In nucleotides, the CDR3 is TGTGCCAGCAGCCTACTACCCCGACAGGGGGCTTACGAGCAGTACTTC. Amino acid sequence: CASSLLPRQGAYEQYF.